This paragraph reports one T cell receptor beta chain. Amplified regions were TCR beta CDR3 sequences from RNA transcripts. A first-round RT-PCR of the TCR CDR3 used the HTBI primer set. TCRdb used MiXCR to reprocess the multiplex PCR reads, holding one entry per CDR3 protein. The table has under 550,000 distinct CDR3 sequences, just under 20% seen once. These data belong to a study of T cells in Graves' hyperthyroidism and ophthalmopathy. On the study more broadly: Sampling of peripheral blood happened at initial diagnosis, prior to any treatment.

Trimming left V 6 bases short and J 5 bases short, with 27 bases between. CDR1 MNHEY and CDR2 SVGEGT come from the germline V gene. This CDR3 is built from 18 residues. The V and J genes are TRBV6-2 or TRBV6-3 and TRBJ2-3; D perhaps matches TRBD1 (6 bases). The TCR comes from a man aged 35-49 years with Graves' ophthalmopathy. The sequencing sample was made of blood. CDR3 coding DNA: TGTGCCAGCAGGCCTACCACCAGGGGTATTGGTGCTAGAGATACGCAGTATTTT. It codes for CASRPTTRGIGARDTQYF.